The rows below give T cell receptor beta chains drawn from one sample of a study of T-cell reconstitution after alpha-beta-depleted transplantation in children. TCRdb re-analysed the PCR reads in MiXCR, keeping a single row per CDR3 protein. The table has 500,000 or so distinct CDR3 sequences, about an eighth seen once. The sample was PBMCs, mostly from graft donor cells, taken 180 days after TCRalphabeta/CD19-depleted stem cell transplant. These receptors were collected from a female patient younger than 10 who had a stem cell transplant for aplastic anemia, so the T cells may come from the graft donor. CDR3s include the opening cysteine and the closing phenylalanine or tryptophan. Each record gives: D gene, J gene, V gene, clone size, CDR3 DNA, CDR3 protein. The D gene is left open where the match is weak. Size tells how often a clone was seen (once, few, many) or the class of an expanded clone, and some rows leave it out.

NA,TRBJ2-2,TRBV4-3,few,TGCGCCAGCAGCCAAGATAGAGGATATTTTCCCGGGGAGCTGTTTTTT,CASSQDRGYFPGELFF
NA,TRBJ2-3,TRBV7-9,few,TGTGCCAGCAGCAGAGAATCAGGGAATGAGCAGTATTTT,CASSRESGNEQYF
TRBD1,TRBJ1-1,TRBV20-1,many,TGCAGTGCGCCGACAGGGGGGACTGAAGCTTTCTTT,CSAPTGGTEAFF
NA,TRBJ2-3,TRBV5-1,NA,TGCGCCAGCAGCAGATCGGGTTTCTCAACAGATACGCAGTATTTT,CASSRSGFSTDTQYF
TRBD1,TRBJ2-7,TRBV14,NA,TGTGCCAGCAGCCCCTTAACCGGGACAGGGGACGGCGAGCAGTACTTC,CASSPLTGTGDGEQYF
NA,TRBJ2-5,TRBV12-5,NA,TGTGCTAGTGCCATGGTACGTGGTTTATTAGAGACCCAGTACTTC,CASAMVRGLLETQYF
NA,TRBJ1-5,TRBV10-3,few,TGTGCCATCAGTGAGCAGGGTAATCAGCCCCAGCATTTT,CAISEQGNQPQHF
NA,TRBJ1-2,TRBV18,NA,TGTGCCAGCTCACCAACAGGAGAATTTCACTATGGCTACACCTTC,CASSPTGEFHYGYTF
TRBD2,TRBJ2-3,TRBV29-1,NA,TGCAGCGCCCCCGGACTAGGCACAGATACGCAGTATTTT,CSAPGLGTDTQYF
TRBD2,TRBJ2-5,TRBV5-1,NA,TGCGCCAGCAGCAAGGTAGCGGGAGTTGAGACCCAGTACTTC,CASSKVAGVETQYF
NA,TRBJ2-7,TRBV28,many,TGTGCCAGCAGCCGCCCCCAAGTTCCTCCCTACGAGCAGTACTTC,CASSRPQVPPYEQYF
NA,TRBJ2-7,TRBV3-1,NA,TGTGCCAGCAGCCGGATACGGGGCGAGCAGTACTTC,CASSRIRGEQYF